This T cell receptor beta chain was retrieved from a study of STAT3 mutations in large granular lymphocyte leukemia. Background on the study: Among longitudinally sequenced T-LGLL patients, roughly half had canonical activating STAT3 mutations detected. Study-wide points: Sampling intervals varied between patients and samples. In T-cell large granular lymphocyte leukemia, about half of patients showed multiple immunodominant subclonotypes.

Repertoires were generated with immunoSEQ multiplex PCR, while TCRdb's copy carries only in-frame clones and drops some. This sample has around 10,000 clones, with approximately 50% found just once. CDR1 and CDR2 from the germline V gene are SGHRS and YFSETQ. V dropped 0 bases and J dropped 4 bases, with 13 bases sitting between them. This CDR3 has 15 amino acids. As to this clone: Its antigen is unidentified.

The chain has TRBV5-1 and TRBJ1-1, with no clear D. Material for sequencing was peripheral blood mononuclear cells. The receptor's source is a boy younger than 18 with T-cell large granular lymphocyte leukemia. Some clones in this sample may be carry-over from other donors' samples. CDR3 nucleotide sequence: TGCGCCAGCAGCTTGGTATGGGCAGCGGGCACTGAAGCTTTCTTT. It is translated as CASSLVWAAGTEAFF.